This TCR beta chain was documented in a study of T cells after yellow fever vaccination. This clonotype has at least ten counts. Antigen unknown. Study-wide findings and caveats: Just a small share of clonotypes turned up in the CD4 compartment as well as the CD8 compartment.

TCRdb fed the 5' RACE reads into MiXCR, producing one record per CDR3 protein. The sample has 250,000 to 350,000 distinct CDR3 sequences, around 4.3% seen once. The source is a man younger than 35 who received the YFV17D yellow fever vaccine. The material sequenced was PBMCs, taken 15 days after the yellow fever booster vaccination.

The CDR3 DNA reads as TGTGCCAGCGGGTGGGGGTCCAGCAATCAGCCCCAGCATTTT. Amino acid sequence: CASGWGSSNQPQHF. The rearrangement joins TRBV6-2 or TRBV6-3 to TRBJ1-5, with a possible D match to TRBD1 (5 bases). There are 14 residues in the CDR3. V shed 8 bases and J shed 1 base, with 12 bases lying between them. Looked up from germline, CDR1 is MNHEY and CDR2 is SVGEGT.